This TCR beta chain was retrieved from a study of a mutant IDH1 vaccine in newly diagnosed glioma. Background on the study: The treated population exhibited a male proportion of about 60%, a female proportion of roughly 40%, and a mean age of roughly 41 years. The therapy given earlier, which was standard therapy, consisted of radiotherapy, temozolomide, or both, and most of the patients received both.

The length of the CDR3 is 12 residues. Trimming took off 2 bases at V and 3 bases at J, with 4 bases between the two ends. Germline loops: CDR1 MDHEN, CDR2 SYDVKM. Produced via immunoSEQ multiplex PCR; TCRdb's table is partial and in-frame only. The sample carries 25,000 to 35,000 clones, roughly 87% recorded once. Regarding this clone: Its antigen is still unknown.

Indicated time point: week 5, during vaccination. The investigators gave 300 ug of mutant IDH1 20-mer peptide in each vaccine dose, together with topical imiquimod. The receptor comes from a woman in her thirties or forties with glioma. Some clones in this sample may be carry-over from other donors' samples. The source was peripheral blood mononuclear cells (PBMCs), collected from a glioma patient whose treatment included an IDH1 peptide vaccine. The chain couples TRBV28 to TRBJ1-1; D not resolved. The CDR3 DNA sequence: TGTGCCAGCAGTTTAGCAGACACTGAAGCTTTCTTT. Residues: CASSLADTEAFF.